A selection of T cell receptor beta chains follows, all from one sample in a study of T cell responses to AZD1222 COVID-19 vaccine. Libraries were prepared by immunoSEQ multiplex PCR; TCRdb keeps only in-frame clonotypes and omits some of them. Of roughly 100,000 clones in the sample, approximately 88% were seen once. Material: peripheral blood, obtained on day 0 of AZD1222 vaccination. These receptor sequences come from an adult in good health. Both conserved end residues are part of each CDR3. D genes are given only for firm matches. Clone size is given for some rows only: seen once, a few or many times, or a class if the clone is expanded.

D gene | J gene | V gene | CDR3 length | clone size | CDR3 DNA | CDR3 protein
NA | TRBJ1-5 | TRBV19 | 14 | few | TGTGCCAGTAGTATAGCGGGGGGCCAGCAGCCCCAGCATTTT | CASSIAGGQQPQHF
NA | TRBJ1-4 | TRBV13 | 13 | NA | TGTGCCAGCAGCGGACAGACCCATGAAAAACTGTTTTTT | CASSGQTHEKLFF
TRBD1 | TRBJ2-1 | TRBV5-6 | 14 | NA | TGTGCCAGCAGCTTGGGGACAGGGGCCGATGAGCAGTTCTTC | CASSLGTGADEQFF
NA | TRBJ1-6 | TRBV7-3 | 13 | once | TGTGCCAGCAGCTCTTCGACGCAGTCACCCCTCCACTTT | CASSSSTQSPLHF
TRBD1 | TRBJ1-2 | TRBV5-1 | 13 | NA | TGCGCCAGCAGCTCCGGAGACAGGGACGGCTACACCTTC | CASSSGDRDGYTF
NA | TRBJ1-1 | TRBV2 | 14 | NA | TGTGCCAGCAGACCCCAGGGAATGGGCACTGAAGCTTTCTTT | CASRPQGMGTEAFF
NA | TRBJ1-6 | TRBV6-5 | 15 | NA | TGTGCCAGCAGTTACGCGGGACACAACAATTCACCCCTCCACTTT | CASSYAGHNNSPLHF
NA | TRBJ1-2 | TRBV19 | 13 | NA | TGTGCCAGTAGTATATCGGGGAACTATGGCTACACCTTC | CASSISGNYGYTF
TRBD1 | TRBJ1-3 | TRBV14 | 16 | NA | TGTGCCAGCAGCCAACTCTACAGGGGGACTGGAAACACCATATATTTT | CASSQLYRGTGNTIYF
NA | TRBJ1-2 | TRBV3-1/TRBV3-2 | 12 | NA | TGTGCCAGCAGCCAACACGGGGGTGGCTACACCTTC | CASSQHGGGYTF
NA | TRBJ1-1 | TRBV30 | 13 | NA | TGTGCCTGGACGCTGGCAGCGAACACTGAAGCTTTCTTT | CAWTLAANTEAFF
TRBD2 | TRBJ2-3 | TRBV7-8 | 15 | NA | TGTGCCAGCAGCCCTGGGACTAGCCCCCCAGATACGCAGTATTTT | CASSPGTSPPDTQYF
TRBD2 | TRBJ2-3 | TRBV5-1 | 19 | few | TGCGCCAGCAGCGCCGGACTAGCGGGGGCGCCGTCCCGCACAGATACGCAGTATTTT | CASSAGLAGAPSRTDTQYF
NA | TRBJ1-5 | TRBV12-3/TRBV12-4 | 13 | NA | TGTGCCAGCACCTCCGACGTAAATCAGCCCCAGCATTTT | CASTSDVNQPQHF
NA | TRBJ1-1 | TRBV3-1/TRBV3-2 | 14 | once | TGTGCCAGCAGCCAACGGGATCGAAACACTGAAGCTTTCTTT | CASSQRDRNTEAFF
NA | TRBJ2-5 | TRBV5-6 | 15 | NA | TGTGCCAGCAGCTTGGTAGGACCCACCTCGGGGACCCAGTACTTC | CASSLVGPTSGTQYF
NA | TRBJ1-6 | TRBV7-8 | 18 | few | TGTGCCAGCAGCTTAGAGACCAGGGTGGGGAGAGGGAATTCACCCCTCCACTTT | CASSLETRVGRGNSPLHF
NA | TRBJ1-1 | TRBV11-2 | 14 | NA | TGTGCCAGCAACCCGGGTGGAGGGTACACTGAAGCTTTCTTT | CASNPGGGYTEAFF
NA | TRBJ2-5 | TRBV5-5 | 15 | NA | TGTGCCAGCAGCTCGATCCGGGACGGGGAAGAGACCCAGTACTTC | CASSSIRDGEETQYF
NA | TRBJ2-7 | TRBV5-1 | 15 | NA | TGCGCCAGCAGCTTTCGATTAGAGGGCCCCTACGAGCAGTACTTC | CASSFRLEGPYEQYF
TRBD2 | TRBJ2-3 | TRBV28 | 17 | once | TGTGCCAGCAGTAATCGGGACTATCAAACCCGCACAGATACGCAGTATTTT | CASSNRDYQTRTDTQYF
TRBD2 | TRBJ2-1 | TRBV9 | 16 | NA | TGTGCCAGCAGCGTAGGCCCGGGGGGGGTGTACAATGAGCAGTTCTTC | CASSVGPGGVYNEQFF
NA | TRBJ1-6 | TRBV3-1/TRBV3-2 | 15 | NA | TGTGCCAGCAGCCAAGAGGCGGGGGGCAATTCACCCCTCCACTTT | CASSQEAGGNSPLHF
NA | TRBJ1-1 | TRBV18 | 14 | NA | TGTGCCAGCTCACCACCGCCAGGGGAAACTGAAGCTTTCTTT | CASSPPPGETEAFF
NA | TRBJ1-5 | TRBV18 | 14 | few | TGTGCCAGCTCACCTACGAATGGCAATCAGCCCCAGCATTTT | CASSPTNGNQPQHF
TRBD1 | TRBJ2-7 | TRBV27 | 14 | NA | TGTGCCAGCAGTTCGACAGGGGGCTCCTACGAGCAGTACTTC | CASSSTGGSYEQYF
TRBD2 | TRBJ2-3 | TRBV7-3 | 15 | NA | TGTGCCAGCAGCCGGACTAGCAGTCGGGCAGATACGCAGTATTTT | CASSRTSSRADTQYF
NA | TRBJ1-2 | TRBV7-2 | 14 | NA | TGTGCCAGCAGCTGGGACGGGGCTAACTATGGCTACACCTTC | CASSWDGANYGYTF
TRBD1 | TRBJ2-1 | TRBV6-1 | 15 | NA | TGTGCCAGCAGTGAATCTGCAGGGGGCTACAATGAGCAGTTCTTC | CASSESAGGYNEQFF
NA | TRBJ1-6 | TRBV25-1 | 14 | NA | TGTGCCAGCAGTGAATTCCAGGGCCGGGGACCCCTCCACTTT | CASSEFQGRGPLHF
NA | TRBJ1-6 | TRBV25-1 | 16 | NA | TGTGCCAGCAGTGAATATACCCGCAGGATACATTCACCCCTCCACTTT | CASSEYTRRIHSPLHF
NA | TRBJ2-6 | TRBV3-1/TRBV3-2 | 15 | NA | TGTGCCAGCAGCCACCGATCCTCTGGGGCCAACGTCCTGACTTTC | CASSHRSSGANVLTF
NA | TRBJ2-5 | TRBV4-3 | 15 | NA | TGCGCCAGCAGCCAAGGCCGGGGGCAACAAGAGACCCAGTACTTC | CASSQGRGQQETQYF
TRBD2 | TRBJ2-4 | TRBV27 | 17 | once | TGTGCCAGCAGTTTTCGGGGCGGGGGGCCTGTTGGATACATTCAGTACTTC | CASSFRGGGPVGYIQYF
NA | TRBJ1-5 | TRBV21-1 | 14 | NA | TGTGCCAGCAGCATCCCCCTCGACGGTCAGCCCCAGCATTTT | CASSIPLDGQPQHF